Listed below are T cell receptor beta chains from one sample, sequenced in a study of response to subunit inactivated influenza vaccine. TCRdb re-called the RT-PCR reads through MiXCR, storing one row per CDR3 protein. This sample carries around 750,000 distinct CDR3 sequences, around 20% of them seen once, and the ten largest clones take roughly a tenth. Sample: PBMCs from blood, taken around 5 days after vaccination. These receptors all stem from a man aged 50 to 59 who received an inactivated influenza vaccine. CDR3s include the opening cysteine and the closing phenylalanine or tryptophan. A D gene is named only where the DNA matches it firmly. Clone size, where shown, is once, few, many, or a class for clones that have expanded.

TRBV12-3/TRBV12-4	few	.	TRBJ1-5	CASSLVVGRNQPQHF	TGTGCCAGCAGTTTAGTCGTCGGACGGAATCAGCCCCAGCATTTT
TRBV24-1	.	.	TRBJ2-5	CATSGAGPGDETQYF	TGTGCCACCAGTGGAGCCGGGCCCGGGGATGAGACCCAGTACTTC
TRBV5-1	.	TRBD1	TRBJ1-2	CASGDSLNYGYTF	TGCGCCAGCGGGGACAGTTTGAACTATGGCTACACCTTC
TRBV7-9	.	.	TRBJ2-5	CASSLRANQETQYF	TGTGCCAGCAGCTTAAGGGCCAACCAAGAGACCCAGTACTTC
TRBV5-1	few	TRBD2	TRBJ2-5	CASSWGLAGIEETQYF	TGCGCCAGCAGCTGGGGACTAGCGGGAATCGAAGAGACCCAGTACTTC
TRBV6-2/TRBV6-3	many	.	TRBJ1-5	CASSPFSNQPQHF	TGTGCCAGCAGTCCTTTTAGCAATCAGCCCCAGCATTTT
TRBV29-1	few	.	TRBJ2-5	CSVAGTFQETQYF	TGCAGCGTTGCCGGGACATTCCAAGAGACCCAGTACTTC
TRBV4-3	few	TRBD1	TRBJ2-1	CASSQDRWTGGLDEQFF	TGCGCCAGCAGCCAAGATCGTTGGACAGGGGGTTTAGATGAGCAGTTCTTC
TRBV27	few	.	TRBJ2-7	CASSFVGGGSEQYF	TGTGCCAGCAGTTTTGTGGGGGGCGGGAGCGAGCAGTACTTC
TRBV10-3	few	.	TRBJ2-7	CAIGLSSYEQYF	TGTGCCATTGGACTGAGCTCCTACGAGCAGTACTTC
TRBV13	few	.	TRBJ2-7	CASSFREEPYEQYF	TGTGCCAGCAGCTTCCGGGAAGAACCCTACGAGCAGTACTTC
TRBV20-1	.	.	TRBJ1-2	CSANFVDGYTF	TGCAGTGCTAACTTCGTAGATGGCTACACCTTC
TRBV5-1	few	.	TRBJ2-5	CASSRGQPQETQYF	TGCGCCAGCAGCCGCGGACAGCCCCAAGAGACCCAGTACTTC
TRBV7-2	few	.	TRBJ2-3	CASSLPITDTQYF	TGTGCCAGCAGCTTACCTATCACAGATACGCAGTATTTT
TRBV11-2	.	.	TRBJ2-6	CASSTRTGRASGANVLTF	TGTGCCAGCAGCACACGGACGGGACGGGCCTCTGGGGCCAACGTCCTGACTTTC
TRBV7-2	.	.	TRBJ2-7	CASTSDIRSYEQYF	TGTGCCAGCACCTCGGACATTAGGTCCTACGAGCAGTACTTC